This TCR beta chain was recovered during a study of blood T cells in healthy people across ages. In regard to this clonotype: The antigen is undetermined.

The CDR3 has 13 amino acids. The V end lost 5 bases, the J end lost 8 bases, and 15 bases lay between the germline ends. Study-wide points: Comparison with aged donors showed that long-lived donors had more naive CD4+ cells and higher diversity. TCR beta diversity, measured per million T cells, fell in a roughly linear way with age.

Each donor was a healthy Caucasian individual from Russia, aged roughly 6 to 95. A J-beta primer mix and a sample-barcoded 5' primer were used in a second PCR of roughly 6 to 11 cycles. Each TCR beta cDNA got a 12-nucleotide random molecular identifier. TCRdb reprocessed the 5' RACE reads via MiXCR and lists one record per CDR3 protein. The table lists 650,000 to 950,000 distinct CDR3 sequences, roughly 44% of them singletons. The rearrangement links TRBV12-3 or TRBV12-4 to TRBJ1-2; D gene uncertain. The TCR originated in a man aged 60 to 75 in good health. The sequenced material came from blood. CDR3 protein: CASSPSGKGGYTF. Here the CDR3 DNA reads TGTGCCAGCAGTCCCTCAGGAAAAGGAGGCTACACCTTC.